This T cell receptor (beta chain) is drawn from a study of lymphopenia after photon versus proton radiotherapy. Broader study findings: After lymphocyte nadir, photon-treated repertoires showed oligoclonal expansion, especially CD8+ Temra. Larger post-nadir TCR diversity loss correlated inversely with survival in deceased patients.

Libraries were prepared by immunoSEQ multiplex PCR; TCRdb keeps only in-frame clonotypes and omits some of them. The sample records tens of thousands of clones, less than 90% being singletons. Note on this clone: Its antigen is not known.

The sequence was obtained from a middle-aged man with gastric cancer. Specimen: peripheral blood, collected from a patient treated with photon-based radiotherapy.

The CDR3, as DNA: TGTGCCAGTAGTCCAGGGACAGGGGGGACCGGGGAGCTGTTTTTT. Translated, it gives CASSPGTGGTGELFF. The chain links TRBV19 to TRBJ2-2, with 11 bases lining up with TRBD1. CDR1 is LNHDA and CDR2 is SQIVND in the germline V gene (reference sequence). The junction had 4 bases not matched to a gene; V was cut back by 5 bases and J by 5 bases. The CDR3 is 15 amino acids.